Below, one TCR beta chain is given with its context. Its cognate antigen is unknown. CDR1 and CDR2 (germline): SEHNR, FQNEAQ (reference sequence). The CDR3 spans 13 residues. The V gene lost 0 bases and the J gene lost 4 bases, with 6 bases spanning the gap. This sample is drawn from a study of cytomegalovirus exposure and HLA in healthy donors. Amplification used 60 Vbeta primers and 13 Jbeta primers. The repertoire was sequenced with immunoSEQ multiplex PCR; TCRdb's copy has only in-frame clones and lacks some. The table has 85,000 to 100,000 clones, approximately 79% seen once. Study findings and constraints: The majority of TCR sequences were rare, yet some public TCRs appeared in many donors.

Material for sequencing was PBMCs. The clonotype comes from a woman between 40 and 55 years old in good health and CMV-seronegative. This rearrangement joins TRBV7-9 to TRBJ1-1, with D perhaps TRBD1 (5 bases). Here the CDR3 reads CASSLAGATEAFF. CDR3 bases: TGTGCCAGCAGCTTAGCAGGGGCCACTGAAGCTTTCTTT. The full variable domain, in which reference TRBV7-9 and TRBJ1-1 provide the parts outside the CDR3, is DTGVSQNPRHKITKRGQNVTFRCDPISEHNRLYWYRQTLGQGPEFLTYFQNEAQLEKSRLLSDRFSAERPKGSFSTLEIQRTEQGDSAMYLCASSLAGATEAFFGQGTRLTVV.